This T cell receptor beta chain derives from a study of OX40 agonist ivuxolimab in advanced cancers. Study background: Among those enrolled, mean age was 60 years (range roughly 23 to 90) and 75% to 90% were male.

Whole-study findings and limits: Doses of 0.1 to 3.0 mg/kg were accompanied by clonal expansion of CD4+ and CD8+ blood T cells by week 6.

About this clone itself: Antigen specificity is unknown.

Profiling relied on immunoSEQ multiplex PCR, and the TCRdb table lists in-frame clones only, not all of them. The sample lists over 60,000 clones; around 84% were seen once. Germline-derived CDR1 and CDR2 are SSHAT and FNYEAQ (reference sequence). Trimming cost V 3 bases and J 5 bases; bases outside gene matches: 9. This CDR3 region has 16 residues. The sequence came from an adult with an advanced solid tumor such as melanoma, head and neck, liver or kidney cancer. The sample consisted of CD4+ or CD8+ T cells sorted from blood, taken in a trial of the OX40 agonist ivuxolimab. V and J are TRBV7-7 and TRBJ2-5; TRBD2 agrees at 10 bases. The chain's CDR3 is CASSFKVAGGMETQYF. The CDR3 DNA is TGTGCCAGCAGCTTTAAAGTAGCGGGGGGAATGGAGACCCAGTACTTC.